This T cell receptor (beta chain) originates from a study of T-cell reconstitution after alpha-beta-depleted transplantation in children. Preparation of the TCRbeta library used unique molecular identifiers. TCRdb used MiXCR to reprocess the PCR reads, holding one entry per CDR3 protein. Of hundreds of thousands of distinct CDR3 sequences in the sample, 13% were seen once. This clonotype was observed at least ten times. The V gene end was trimmed by 4 bases and the J gene end by 7 bases; junction bases not matched to a gene: 12. CDR3 size: 15 residues. Germline V gene sequence: CDR1 SNHLY, CDR2 FYNNEI.

The chain uses TRBV2 and TRBJ1-2; 7 nucleotides match TRBD1. Specimen: PBMCs, collected before TCRalphabeta/CD19-depleted stem cell transplant. The sequence was obtained from a girl aged 2 to 9 with congenital amegakaryocytic thrombocytopenia, due to receive a stem cell transplant. Here the CDR3 DNA reads TGTGCCAGCAGTGCACAGGACAGGCCCTGGAGTGGCTACACCTTC. This encodes CASSAQDRPWSGYTF.